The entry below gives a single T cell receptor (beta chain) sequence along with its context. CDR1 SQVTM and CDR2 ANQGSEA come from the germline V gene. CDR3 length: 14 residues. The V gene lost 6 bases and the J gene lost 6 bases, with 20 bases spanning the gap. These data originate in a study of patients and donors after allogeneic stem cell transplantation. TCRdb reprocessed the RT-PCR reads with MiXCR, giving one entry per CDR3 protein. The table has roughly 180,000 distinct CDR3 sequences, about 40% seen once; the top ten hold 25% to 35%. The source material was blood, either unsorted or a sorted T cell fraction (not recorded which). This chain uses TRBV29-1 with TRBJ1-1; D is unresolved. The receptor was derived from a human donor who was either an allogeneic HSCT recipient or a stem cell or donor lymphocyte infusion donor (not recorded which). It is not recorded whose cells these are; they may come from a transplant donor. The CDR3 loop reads CSVPETATGPEAFF. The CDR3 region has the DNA TGCAGCGTACCCGAAACAGCGACCGGGCCTGAAGCTTTCTTT.